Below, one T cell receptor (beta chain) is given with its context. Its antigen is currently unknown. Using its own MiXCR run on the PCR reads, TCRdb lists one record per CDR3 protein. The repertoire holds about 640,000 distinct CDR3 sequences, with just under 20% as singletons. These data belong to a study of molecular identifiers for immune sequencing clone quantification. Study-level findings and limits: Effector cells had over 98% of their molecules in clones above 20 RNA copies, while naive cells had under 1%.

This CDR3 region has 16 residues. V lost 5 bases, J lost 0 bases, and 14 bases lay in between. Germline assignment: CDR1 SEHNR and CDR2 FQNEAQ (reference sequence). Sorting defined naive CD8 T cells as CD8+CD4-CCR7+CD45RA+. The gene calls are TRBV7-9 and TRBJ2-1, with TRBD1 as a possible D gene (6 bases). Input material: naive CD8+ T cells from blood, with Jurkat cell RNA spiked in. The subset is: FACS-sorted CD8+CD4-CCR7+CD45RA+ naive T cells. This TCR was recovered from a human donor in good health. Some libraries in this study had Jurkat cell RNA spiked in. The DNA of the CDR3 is TGTGCCAGCAGCCCCCCGCAGGGGAACTCCTACAATGAGCAGTTCTTC. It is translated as CASSPPQGNSYNEQFF.